The 10 T cell receptor beta chains given below trace back to one sample, sequenced in a study of T cell repertoires in cytomegalovirus infection. A single record per CDR3 protein comes from TCRdb applying MiXCR to the reads. There are 200,000 or so distinct CDR3 sequences in the sample; approximately 19% occur only once, and less than 3.5% lies in the top ten. Sequenced input: PBMCs. These TCRs come from a human donor in good health (CMV status not recorded). Some clones in this sample may be carry-over from other donors' samples.

The chain is built from TRBV7-2 and TRBJ2-7, with D possibly TRBD2 on 6 matching bases. The CDR3 contains 13 residues. Germline CDR1 and CDR2: SGHTA and FQGNSA. The V gene lost 1 base and the J gene lost 6 bases, with 10 bases spanning the gap. As DNA, the CDR3 is TGTGCCAGCAGCTTAGGGGTGGGGGGCGAGCAGTACTTC. It specifies CASSLGVGGEQYF.

In its sample, this clonotype was seen a few times. V usage is TRBV29-1 and J usage is TRBJ2-5; the D gene is possibly TRBD2 (6 bases). Germline assignment: CDR1 SQVTM and CDR2 ANQGSEA. Trimming removed 5 bases at V and 5 bases at J, with 21 bases between. This CDR3 is 15 amino acids long. The CDR3 protein is CSVSPPGLLGETQYF. The CDR3 DNA reads TGCAGCGTTTCTCCCCCGGGACTCCTCGGGGAGACCCAGTACTTC.

This CDR3 is CASSPRLAGETEQFF. CDR3 DNA: TGTGCCAGCAGTCCGAGACTAGCGGGGGAGACAGAGCAGTTCTTC. The V call is TRBV27, the J call TRBJ2-1, with 12 positions matching TRBD2. Germline loops: CDR1 MNHEY, CDR2 SMNVEV (reference sequence). This CDR3 has 15 amino acids. Losses at the gene ends were 5 bases for V and 10 bases for J; bases not matched to a gene: 9.

This clonotype appeared a few times. The genes are TRBV5-1 and TRBJ2-1; maybe TRBD1 (6 bases). Germline CDR1 and CDR2: SGHRS and YFSETQ. The CDR3 sequence is 15 residues long. The V end was cut by 5 bases, the J end by 0 bases, with 12 bases between. The CDR3 nucleotides read TGCGCCAGCAGGTCAGGGGTTAGCTCCTACAATGAGCAGTTCTTC. Translating gives CASRSGVSSYNEQFF.

This chain uses TRBV19 with TRBJ1-1; D possibly corresponds to TRBD1 (5 bases). Trimming took 4 bases from V and 8 from J, leaving 11 bases between them. Germline V gene sequence: CDR1 LNHDA, CDR2 SQIVND (reference sequence). The CDR3 length is 12 residues. CDR3 region: CASSRQLPEAFF. In DNA, the CDR3 is TGTGCCAGTAGTAGACAGTTACCCGAAGCTTTCTTT. The full variable domain, its missing parts supplied by reference TRBV19 and TRBJ1-1, is DGGITQSPKYLFRKEGQNVTLSCEQNLNHDAMYWYRQDPGQGLRLIYYSQIVNDFQKGDIAEGYSVSREKKESFPLTVTSAQKNPTAFYLCASSRQLPEAFFGQGTRLTVV.

The chain combines TRBV28 with TRBJ2-7, with 13 bases lining up with TRBD2. CDR1 MDHEN and CDR2 SYDVKM come from the germline V gene. This CDR3 spans 17 amino acids. Trimming at V came to 4 bases and at J to 3 bases, leaving 9 bases not matched to a gene. In DNA, the CDR3 is TGTGCCAGCAGTTCAACGGGGACTAGCGGGAATCGCTACGAGCAGTACTTC. Residues: CASSSTGTSGNRYEQYF.

This clonotype was counted a few times. V gene TRBV19 combines with J gene TRBJ1-3; 7 bases line up with TRBD1. V dropped 4 bases and J dropped 0; count of bases not matched to a gene: 3. The length of the CDR3 is 15 residues. Germline CDR1 LNHDA, CDR2 SQIVND (reference sequence). CDR3 region: CASSRDRDSGNTIYF. CDR3 DNA: TGTGCCAGTAGTAGAGACAGGGACTCTGGAAACACCATATATTTT.

This clonotype was seen repeatedly, ten times or more. The J gene is TRBJ2-7, the V gene TRBV6-2 or TRBV6-3; no definite D call. Germline values: CDR1 MNHEY, CDR2 SVGEGT. Trimming took 3 bases from V and 3 from J, leaving 12 bases between them. The CDR3 runs 14 residues. CDR3 in DNA: TGTGCCAGCAGTTATCCCGGGCCGAACTACGAGCAGTACTTC. This codes for CASSYPGPNYEQYF.

This clonotype was recorded a few times. J is TRBJ1-2 and V is TRBV6-5, with D perhaps TRBD1 (6 bases). Germline lookup yields CDR1 MNHEY and CDR2 SVGAGI. This CDR3 comprises 15 residues. Trimming stripped 0 bases from V and 6 bases from J, with 14 bases between. The CDR3 protein is CASSYSSGQIHGYTF. DNA of the CDR3: TGTGCCAGCAGTTACTCTAGCGGACAGATCCATGGCTACACCTTC.

Ten or more counts support this clonotype. The chain uses TRBV7-9 and TRBJ2-5; D is unresolved. CDR1 is SEHNR and CDR2 is FQNEAQ in the germline V gene (reference sequence). The CDR3 loop spans 13 amino acids. V dropped 2 bases and J dropped 1 base, with 5 bases sitting between them. The chain's CDR3 is CASSLTVQETQYF. The CDR3 DNA sequence: TGTGCCAGCAGCTTAACAGTCCAAGAGACCCAGTACTTC.